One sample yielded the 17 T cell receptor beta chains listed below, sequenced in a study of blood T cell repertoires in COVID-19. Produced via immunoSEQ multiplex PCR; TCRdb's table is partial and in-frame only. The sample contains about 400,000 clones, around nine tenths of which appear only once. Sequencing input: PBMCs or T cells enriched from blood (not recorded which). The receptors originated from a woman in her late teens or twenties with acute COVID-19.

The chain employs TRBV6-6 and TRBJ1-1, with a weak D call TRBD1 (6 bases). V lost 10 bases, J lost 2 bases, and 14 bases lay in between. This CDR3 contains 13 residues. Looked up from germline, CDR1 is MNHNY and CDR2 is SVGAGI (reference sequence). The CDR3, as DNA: TGTGCCACATCAGGGGTAAGCAACACTGAAGCTTTCTTT. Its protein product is CATSGVSNTEAFF.

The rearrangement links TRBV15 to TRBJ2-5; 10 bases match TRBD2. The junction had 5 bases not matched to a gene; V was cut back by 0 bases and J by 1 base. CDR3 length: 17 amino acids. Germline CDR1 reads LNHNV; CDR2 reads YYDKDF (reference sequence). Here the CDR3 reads CATSRDWVAGGQETQYF. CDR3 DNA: TGTGCCACCAGCAGAGATTGGGTAGCGGGAGGCCAAGAGACCCAGTACTTC.

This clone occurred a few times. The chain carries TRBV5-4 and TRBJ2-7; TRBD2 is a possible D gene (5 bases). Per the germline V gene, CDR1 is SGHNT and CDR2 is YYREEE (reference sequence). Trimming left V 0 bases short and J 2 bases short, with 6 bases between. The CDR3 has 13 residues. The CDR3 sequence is CASSLDGTYEQYF. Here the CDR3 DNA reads TGTGCCAGCAGCTTGGACGGGACCTACGAGCAGTACTTC.

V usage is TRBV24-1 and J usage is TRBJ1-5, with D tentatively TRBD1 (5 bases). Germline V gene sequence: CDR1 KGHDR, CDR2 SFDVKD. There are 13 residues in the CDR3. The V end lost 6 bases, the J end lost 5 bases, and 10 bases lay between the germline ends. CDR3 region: CATSPGGDQPQHF. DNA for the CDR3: TGTGCCACCAGTCCCGGGGGTGATCAGCCCCAGCATTTT.

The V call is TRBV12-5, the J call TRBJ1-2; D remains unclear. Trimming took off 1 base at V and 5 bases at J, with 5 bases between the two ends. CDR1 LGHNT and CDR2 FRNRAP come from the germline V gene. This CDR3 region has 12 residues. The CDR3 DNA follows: TGTGCTAGTGGTTTGGACAGTTATGGCTACACCTTC. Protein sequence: CASGLDSYGYTF.

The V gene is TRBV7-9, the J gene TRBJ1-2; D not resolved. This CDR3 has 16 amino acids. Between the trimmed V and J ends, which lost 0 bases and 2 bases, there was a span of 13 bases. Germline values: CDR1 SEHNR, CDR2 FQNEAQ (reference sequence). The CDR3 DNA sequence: TGTGCCAGCAGCTTAGCGCTGTTAGACTTAAACTATGGCTACACCTTC. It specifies CASSLALLDLNYGYTF.

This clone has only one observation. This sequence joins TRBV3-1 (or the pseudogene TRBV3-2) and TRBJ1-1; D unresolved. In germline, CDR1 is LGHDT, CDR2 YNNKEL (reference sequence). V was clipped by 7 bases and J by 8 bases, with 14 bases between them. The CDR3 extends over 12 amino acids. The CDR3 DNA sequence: TGTGCCAGCACCCCCGGAGGTACGGAAGCTTTCTTT. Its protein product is CASTPGGTEAFF.

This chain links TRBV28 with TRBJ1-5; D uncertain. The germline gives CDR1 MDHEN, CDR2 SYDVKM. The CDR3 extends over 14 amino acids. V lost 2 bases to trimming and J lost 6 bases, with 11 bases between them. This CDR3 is CASSLIGVVQPQHF. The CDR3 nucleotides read TGTGCCAGCAGTTTAATCGGGGTTGTTCAGCCCCAGCATTTT.

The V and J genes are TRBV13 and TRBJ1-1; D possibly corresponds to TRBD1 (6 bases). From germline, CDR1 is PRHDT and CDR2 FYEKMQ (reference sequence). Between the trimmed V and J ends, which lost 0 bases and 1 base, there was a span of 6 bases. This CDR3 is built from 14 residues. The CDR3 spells CASSLGGQNTEAFF. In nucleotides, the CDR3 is TGTGCCAGCAGCTTAGGGGGACAGAACACTGAAGCTTTCTTT.

CDR3 sequence (DNA): TGTGCTAGTGGTGGTGGGACTAGCGGGAGGGATGAGCAGTTCTTC. It specifies CASGGGTSGRDEQFF. The V gene is TRBV12-5, the J gene TRBJ2-1; 16 positions agree with TRBD2. Germline V CDR1 and CDR2: LGHNT, FRNRAP. The junction had 3 bases not matched to a gene; V was cut back by 5 bases and J by 8 bases. The CDR3 length is 15 residues.

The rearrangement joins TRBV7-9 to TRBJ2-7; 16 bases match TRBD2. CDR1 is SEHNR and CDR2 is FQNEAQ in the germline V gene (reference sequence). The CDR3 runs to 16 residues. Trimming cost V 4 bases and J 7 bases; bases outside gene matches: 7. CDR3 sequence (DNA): TGTGCCAGCAGCTCGGGACTAGCGGGGGGGATGAGGGAGCAGTACTTC. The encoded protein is CASSSGLAGGMREQYF. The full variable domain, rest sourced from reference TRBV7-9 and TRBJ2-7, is DTGVSQNPRHKITKRGQNVTFRCDPISEHNRLYWYRQTLGQGPEFLTYFQNEAQLEKSRLLSDRFSAERPKGSFSTLEIQRTEQGDSAMYLCASSSGLAGGMREQYFGPGTRLTVT.

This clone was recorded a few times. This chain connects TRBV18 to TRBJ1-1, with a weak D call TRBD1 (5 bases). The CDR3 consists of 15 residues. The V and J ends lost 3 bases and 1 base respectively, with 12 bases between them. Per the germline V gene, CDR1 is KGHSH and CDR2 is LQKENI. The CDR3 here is CASSPLLQENTEAFF. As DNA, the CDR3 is TGTGCCAGCTCACCGTTACTACAGGAGAACACTGAAGCTTTCTTT.

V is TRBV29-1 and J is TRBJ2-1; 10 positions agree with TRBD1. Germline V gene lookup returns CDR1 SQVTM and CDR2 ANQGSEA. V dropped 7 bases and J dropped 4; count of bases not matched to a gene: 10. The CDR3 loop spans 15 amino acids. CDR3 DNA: TGCAGCGCCACCCACGGGACAGGGGCATACAATGAGCAGTTCTTC. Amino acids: CSATHGTGAYNEQFF.

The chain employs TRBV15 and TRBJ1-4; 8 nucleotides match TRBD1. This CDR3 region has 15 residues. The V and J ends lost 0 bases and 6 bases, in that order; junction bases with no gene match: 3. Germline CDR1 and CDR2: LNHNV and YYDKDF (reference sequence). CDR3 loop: CATSREQGVDEKLFF. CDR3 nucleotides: TGTGCCACCAGCAGAGAACAGGGGGTGGATGAAAAACTGTTTTTT.

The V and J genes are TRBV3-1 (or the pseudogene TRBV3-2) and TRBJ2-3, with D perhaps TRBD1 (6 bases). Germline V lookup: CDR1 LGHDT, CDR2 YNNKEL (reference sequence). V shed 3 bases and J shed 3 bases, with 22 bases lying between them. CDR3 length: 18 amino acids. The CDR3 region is CASSHFPIQGGSTDTQYF. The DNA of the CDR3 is TGTGCCAGCAGCCATTTTCCGATACAGGGCGGCAGTACAGATACGCAGTATTTT.

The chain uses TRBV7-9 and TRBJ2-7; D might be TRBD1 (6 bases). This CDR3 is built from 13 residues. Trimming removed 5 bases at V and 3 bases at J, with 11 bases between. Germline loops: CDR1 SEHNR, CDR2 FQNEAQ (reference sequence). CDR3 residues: CASSPRQDYEQYF. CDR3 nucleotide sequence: TGTGCCAGCAGCCCTAGACAGGACTACGAGCAGTACTTC.

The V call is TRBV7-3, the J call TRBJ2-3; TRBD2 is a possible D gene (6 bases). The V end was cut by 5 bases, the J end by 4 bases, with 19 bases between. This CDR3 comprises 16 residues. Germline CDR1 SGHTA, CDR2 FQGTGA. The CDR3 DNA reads TGTGCCAGCAGCAATACTCTCCGGGGGTTGCCAGATACGCAGTATTTT. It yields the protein CASSNTLRGLPDTQYF.